This TCR delta chain was sequenced for a study of gamma-delta T cells after stem cell transplantation (TCRdb year 2016). The germline V gene sets CDR1 to TSWWSYY and CDR2 to QGS. The junction shows trimming of 11 bases on V and 0 bases on J, plus 22 bases between the germline ends. From its cysteine to its phenylalanine, the CDR3 spans 16 amino acids. Only the CDR3 DNA is retained, 48 bases long and in frame from the first base. The library came from RT-PCR. The run used an Illumina MiSeq. Identical DNA sequences were merged into single rows after TCRdb reprocessed the public reads with CATT. The sample table shows some 13,000 delta-chain clones, and roughly 30% are seen once. The ten largest clonotypes hold 3.8% of the sample. With respect to this clone: No cognate antigen has been identified for it. No much larger clonotype is one base removed from it; base qualities were not supplied.

The TCR originated in a human donor. It is not recorded whose cells these are; they may come from a transplant donor. Sequencing was done on a sample of gamma-delta T cells. Recombination linked TRDV1 to TRDJ1, with a weak D call of TRDD3 (5 bases match). The CDR3 sequence is CASGEVVTWYTDKLIF. At the DNA level, the sequence is TGTGCTAGTGGGGAGGTGGTGACTTGGTACACCGATAAACTCATCTTT.